This TCR beta chain was observed in a study of T cell clonality in common variable immunodeficiency. Repertoires were generated with immunoSEQ multiplex PCR, while TCRdb's copy carries only in-frame clones and drops some. The sample holds roughly 40,000 clones, and no clone turns up only once. The CDR3 consists of 13 residues. The ends were cut back, 1 base at V and 1 base at J, with 2 bases in the middle. Germline V gene data show CDR1 as MGHRA and CDR2 as YSYEKL. In this sample, this clone turned up many times. With the read ending 3 residues before the CDR3 end, the germline J gene is used to fill in that end.

The genes are TRBV4-1 and TRBJ1-3; D is ambiguous. This sequence was found in a person between 18 and 70 years old in good health. Sample: peripheral blood mononuclear cells. CDR3 region: CASSQVSGNTIYF. Incomplete CDR3 DNA: TGCGCCAGCAGCCAAGTATCTGGAAACACC.